This T cell receptor (beta chain) was obtained from a study of T cell clonality in common variable immunodeficiency. Findings and limits, study-wide: CVID subjects showed higher TCRbeta clonality than healthy controls.

The sample holds many counts of this clone. The antigen remains unidentified. The read gets to within 3 residues of the CDR3 end, and the germline J gene fills in the rest. In germline, CDR1 is MNHEY, CDR2 SMNVEV (reference sequence). Trimming stripped 5 bases from V and 0 bases from J, with 4 bases between. The CDR3 loop spans 13 amino acids. CVID and control samples used equivalent genomic DNA input. Assay: immunoSEQ multiplex PCR; the TCRdb copy retains only in-frame clones and omits some. The table lists tens of thousands of clones, with no singletons. Caucasian heritage predominated among both patients and controls. Blood samples were heparinized, about 4.5 to 8 ml per donor.

The TCR originated in a person between 18 and 75 years old in good health. Sequenced: peripheral blood mononuclear cells. The chain links TRBV27 to TRBJ1-4, with D unresolved. CDR3 bases read: TGTGCCAGCAGTCATGCAACTAATGAAAAA. This sequence encodes CASSHATNEK. The entire CDR3 sequence reads CASSHATNEKLFF.